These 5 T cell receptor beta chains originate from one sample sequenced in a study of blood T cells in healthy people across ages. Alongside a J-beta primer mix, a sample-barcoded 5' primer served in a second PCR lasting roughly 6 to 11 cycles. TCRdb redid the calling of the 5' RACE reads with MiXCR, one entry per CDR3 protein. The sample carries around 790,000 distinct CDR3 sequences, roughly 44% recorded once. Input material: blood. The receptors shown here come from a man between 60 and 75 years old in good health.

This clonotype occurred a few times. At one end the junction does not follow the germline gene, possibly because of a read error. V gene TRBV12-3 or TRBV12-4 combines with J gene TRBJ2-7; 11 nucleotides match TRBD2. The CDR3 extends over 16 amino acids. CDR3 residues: CASSLAPGLADYEQYF. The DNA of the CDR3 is TGTGCCAGCAGTCTAGCTCCGGGACTAGCGGACTACGAGCAGTACTTC.

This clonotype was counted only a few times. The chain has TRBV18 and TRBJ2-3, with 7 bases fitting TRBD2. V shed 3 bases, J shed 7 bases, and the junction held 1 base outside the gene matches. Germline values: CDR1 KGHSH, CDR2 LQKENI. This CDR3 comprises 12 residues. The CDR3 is CASSPGGNTQYF. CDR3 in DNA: TGTGCCAGCTCACCGGGGGGGAATACGCAGTATTTT.

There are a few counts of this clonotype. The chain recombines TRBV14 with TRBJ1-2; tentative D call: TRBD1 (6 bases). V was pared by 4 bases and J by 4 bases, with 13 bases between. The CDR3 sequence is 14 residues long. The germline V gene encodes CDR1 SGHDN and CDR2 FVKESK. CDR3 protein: CASSLLQGTYGYTF. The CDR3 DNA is TGTGCCAGCAGCCTACTACAGGGAACCTATGGCTACACCTTC.

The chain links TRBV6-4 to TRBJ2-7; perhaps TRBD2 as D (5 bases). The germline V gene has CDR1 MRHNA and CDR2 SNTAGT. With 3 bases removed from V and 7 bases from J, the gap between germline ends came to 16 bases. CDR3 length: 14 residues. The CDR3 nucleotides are TGTGCCAGCAGTGAGGGAGACGCAGGCAATGAGCAGTACTTC. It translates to CASSEGDAGNEQYF.

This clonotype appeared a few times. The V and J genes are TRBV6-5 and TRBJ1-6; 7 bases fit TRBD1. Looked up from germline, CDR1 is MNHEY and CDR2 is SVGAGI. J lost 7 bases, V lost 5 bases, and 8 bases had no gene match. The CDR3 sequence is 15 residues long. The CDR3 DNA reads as TGTGCCAGCAGTACGGACAGGAGCCTGAATTCACCCCTCCACTTT. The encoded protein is CASSTDRSLNSPLHF.